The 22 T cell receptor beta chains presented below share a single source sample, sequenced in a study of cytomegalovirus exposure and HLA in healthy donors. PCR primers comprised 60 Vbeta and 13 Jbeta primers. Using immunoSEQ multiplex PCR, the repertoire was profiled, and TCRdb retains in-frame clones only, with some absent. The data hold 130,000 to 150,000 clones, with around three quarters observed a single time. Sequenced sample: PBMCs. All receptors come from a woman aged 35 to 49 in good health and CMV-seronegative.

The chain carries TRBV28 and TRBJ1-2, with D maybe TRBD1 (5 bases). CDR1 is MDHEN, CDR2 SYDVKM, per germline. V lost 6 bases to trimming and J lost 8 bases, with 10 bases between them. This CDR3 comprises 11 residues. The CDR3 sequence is CASRPRGGYTF. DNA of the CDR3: TGTGCCAGCAGGCCCCGGGGGGGCTACACCTTC.

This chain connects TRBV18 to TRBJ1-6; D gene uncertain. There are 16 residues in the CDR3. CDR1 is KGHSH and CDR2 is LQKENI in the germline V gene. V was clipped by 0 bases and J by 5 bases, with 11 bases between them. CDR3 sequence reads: CASSPPATVNNSPLHF. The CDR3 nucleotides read TGTGCCAGCTCACCACCGGCTACAGTAAATAATTCACCCCTCCACTTT. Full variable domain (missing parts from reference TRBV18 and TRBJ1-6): NAGVMQNPRHLVRRRGQEARLRCSPMKGHSHVYWYRQLPEEGLKFMVYLQKENIIDESGMPKERFSAEFPKEGPSILRIQQVVRGDSAAYFCASSPPATVNNSPLHFGNGTRLTVT.

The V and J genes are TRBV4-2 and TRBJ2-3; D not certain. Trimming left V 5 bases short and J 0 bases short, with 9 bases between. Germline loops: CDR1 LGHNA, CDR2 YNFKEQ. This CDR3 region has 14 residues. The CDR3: CASSYQTSTDTQYF. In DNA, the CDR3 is TGTGCCAGCAGCTATCAGACTAGCACAGATACGCAGTATTTT.

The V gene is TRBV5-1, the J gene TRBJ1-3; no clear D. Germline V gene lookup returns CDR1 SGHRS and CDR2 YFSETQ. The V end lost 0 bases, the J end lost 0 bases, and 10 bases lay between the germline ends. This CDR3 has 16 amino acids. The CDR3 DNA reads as TGCGCCAGCAGCTTGGGGGCAGTGAACTCTGGAAACACCATATATTTT. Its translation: CASSLGAVNSGNTIYF. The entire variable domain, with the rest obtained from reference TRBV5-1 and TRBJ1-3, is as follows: KAGVTQTPRYLIKTRGQQVTLSCSPISGHRSVSWYQQTPGQGLQFLFEYFSETQRNKGNFPGRFSGRQFSNSRSEMNVSTLELGDSALYLCASSLGAVNSGNTIYFGEGSWLTVV.

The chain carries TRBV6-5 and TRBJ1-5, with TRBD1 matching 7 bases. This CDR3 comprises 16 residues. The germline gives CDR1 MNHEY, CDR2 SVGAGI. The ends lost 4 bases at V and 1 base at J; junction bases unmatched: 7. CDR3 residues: CASSLNSGGSNQPQHF. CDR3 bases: TGTGCCAGCAGTTTGAACTCAGGGGGGAGCAATCAGCCCCAGCATTTT.

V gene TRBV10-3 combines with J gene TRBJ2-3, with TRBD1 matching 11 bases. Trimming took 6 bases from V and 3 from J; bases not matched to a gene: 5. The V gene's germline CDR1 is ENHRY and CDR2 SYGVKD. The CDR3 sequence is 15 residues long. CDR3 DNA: TGTGCCATCAGGACACGGGACAGGGGGACAGATACGCAGTATTTT. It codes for CAIRTRDRGTDTQYF.

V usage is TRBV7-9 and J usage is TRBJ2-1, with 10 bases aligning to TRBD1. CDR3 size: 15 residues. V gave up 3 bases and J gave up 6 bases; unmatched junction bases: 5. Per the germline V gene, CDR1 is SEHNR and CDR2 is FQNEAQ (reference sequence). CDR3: CASSLPGTGVNEQFF. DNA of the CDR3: TGTGCCAGCAGCTTGCCCGGGACAGGGGTCAATGAGCAGTTCTTC.

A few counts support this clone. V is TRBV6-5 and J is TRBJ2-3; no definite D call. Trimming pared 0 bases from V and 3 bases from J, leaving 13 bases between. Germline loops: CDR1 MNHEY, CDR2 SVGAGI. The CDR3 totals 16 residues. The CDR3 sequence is CASSYSSHSTTDTQYF. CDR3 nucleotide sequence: TGTGCCAGCAGTTACTCGTCTCACTCCACTACAGATACGCAGTATTTT.

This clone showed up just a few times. The CDR3: CASSRTGSNTEAFF. CDR3 nucleotide sequence: TGCGCCAGCAGCCGGACAGGCTCGAACACTGAAGCTTTCTTT. The chain has TRBV5-1 and TRBJ1-1; 7 positions agree with TRBD1. Unmatched junction bases numbered 4, after V lost 4 bases and J lost 1 base. Germline V CDR1 and CDR2: SGHRS, YFSETQ. The CDR3 runs to 14 residues.

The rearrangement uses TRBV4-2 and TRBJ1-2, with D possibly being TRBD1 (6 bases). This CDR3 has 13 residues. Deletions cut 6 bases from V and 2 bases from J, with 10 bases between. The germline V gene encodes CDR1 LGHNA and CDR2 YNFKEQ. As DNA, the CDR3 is TGTGCCAGCAGTAACAGGGCCAACTATGGCTACACCTTC. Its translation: CASSNRANYGYTF.

CDR3: CASRSGVYEQYF. Written as DNA, the CDR3 is TGTGCCAGCAGATCAGGGGTCTACGAGCAGTACTTC. The J gene is TRBJ2-7, the V gene TRBV25-1, with D tentatively TRBD1 (6 bases). V gave up 6 bases and J gave up 3 bases, with 9 bases separating them. The CDR3 runs to 12 residues. The V gene's germline CDR1 is MGHDK and CDR2 SYGVNS.

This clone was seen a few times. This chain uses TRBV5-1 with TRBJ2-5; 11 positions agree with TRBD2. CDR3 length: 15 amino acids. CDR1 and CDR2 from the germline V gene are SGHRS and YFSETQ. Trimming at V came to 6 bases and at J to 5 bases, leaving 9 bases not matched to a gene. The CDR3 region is CASKNSGRGLETQYF. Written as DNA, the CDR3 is TGCGCCAGCAAAAATAGCGGGAGGGGATTGGAGACCCAGTACTTC.

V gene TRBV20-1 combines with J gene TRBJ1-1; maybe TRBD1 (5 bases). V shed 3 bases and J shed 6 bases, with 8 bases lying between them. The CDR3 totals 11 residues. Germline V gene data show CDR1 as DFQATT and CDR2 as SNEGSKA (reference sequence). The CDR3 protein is CSASRGAEAFF. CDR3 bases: TGCAGTGCTAGTCGGGGGGCTGAAGCTTTCTTT.

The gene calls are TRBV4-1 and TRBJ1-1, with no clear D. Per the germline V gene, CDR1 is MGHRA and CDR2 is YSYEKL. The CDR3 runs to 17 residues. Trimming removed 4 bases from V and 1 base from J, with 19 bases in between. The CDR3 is CASSPGGSVYPNTEAFF. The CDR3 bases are TGCGCCAGCAGCCCCGGCGGGTCCGTTTATCCGAACACTGAAGCTTTCTTT.

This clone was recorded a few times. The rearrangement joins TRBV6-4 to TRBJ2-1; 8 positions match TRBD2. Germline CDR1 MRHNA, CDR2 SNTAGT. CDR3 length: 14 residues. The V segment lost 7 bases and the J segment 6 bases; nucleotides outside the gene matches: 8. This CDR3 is CASTPAGDLNEQFF. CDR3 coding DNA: TGTGCCAGCACCCCAGCGGGAGATCTCAATGAGCAGTTCTTC.

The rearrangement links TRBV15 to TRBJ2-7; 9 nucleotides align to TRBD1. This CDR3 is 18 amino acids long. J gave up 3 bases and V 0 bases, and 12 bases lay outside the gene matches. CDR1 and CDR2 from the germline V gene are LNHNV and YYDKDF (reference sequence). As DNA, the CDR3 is TGTGCCACCAGCAGAGATCTGGGACAGGGTGGATTCTTCTACGAGCAGTACTTC. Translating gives CATSRDLGQGGFFYEQYF.

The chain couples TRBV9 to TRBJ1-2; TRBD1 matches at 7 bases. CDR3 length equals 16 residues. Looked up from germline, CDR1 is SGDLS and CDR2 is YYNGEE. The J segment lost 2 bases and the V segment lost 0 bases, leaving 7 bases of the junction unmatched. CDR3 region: CASSVGGTVSNYGYTF. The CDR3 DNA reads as TGTGCCAGCAGCGTAGGGGGGACAGTTTCCAACTATGGCTACACCTTC.

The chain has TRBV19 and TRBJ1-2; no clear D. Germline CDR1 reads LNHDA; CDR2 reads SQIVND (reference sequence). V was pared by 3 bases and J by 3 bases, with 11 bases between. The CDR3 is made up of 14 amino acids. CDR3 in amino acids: CASSMMASDYGYTF. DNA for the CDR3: TGTGCCAGTAGTATGATGGCGAGCGACTATGGCTACACCTTC.

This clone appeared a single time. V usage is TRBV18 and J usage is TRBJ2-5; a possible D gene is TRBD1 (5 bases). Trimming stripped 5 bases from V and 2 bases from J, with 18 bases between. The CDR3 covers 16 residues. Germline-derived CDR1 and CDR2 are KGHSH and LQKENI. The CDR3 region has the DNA TGTGCCAGCTCAGCAAATTCCGGACATTTTCAAGAGACCCAGTACTTC. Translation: CASSANSGHFQETQYF.

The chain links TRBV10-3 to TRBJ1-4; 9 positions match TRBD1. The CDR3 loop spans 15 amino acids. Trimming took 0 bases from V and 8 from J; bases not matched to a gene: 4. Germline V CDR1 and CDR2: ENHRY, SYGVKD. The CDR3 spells CAISESRQGEEKLFF. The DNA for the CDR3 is TGTGCCATCAGTGAGTCGAGACAGGGGGAGGAAAAACTGTTTTTT.

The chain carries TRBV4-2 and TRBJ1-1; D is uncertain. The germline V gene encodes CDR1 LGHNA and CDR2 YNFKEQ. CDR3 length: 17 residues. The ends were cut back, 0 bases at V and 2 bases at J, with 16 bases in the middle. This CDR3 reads CASSQDIVSAGNTEAFF. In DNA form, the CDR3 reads TGTGCCAGCAGCCAAGATATCGTGAGTGCGGGCAACACTGAAGCTTTCTTT.

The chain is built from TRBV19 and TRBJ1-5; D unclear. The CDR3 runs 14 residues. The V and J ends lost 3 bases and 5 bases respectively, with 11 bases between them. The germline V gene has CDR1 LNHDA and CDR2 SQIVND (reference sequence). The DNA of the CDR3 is TGTGCCAGTAGTATGCAGGCCGGTCATCAGCCCCAGCATTTT. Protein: CASSMQAGHQPQHF.